The clone carrying this T cell receptor (beta chain) was recorded a few times. Its specificity is not known. Regarding time point: late sampling 161 to 241 days after vaccination in three convalescent patients. As to treatment: approximately 10-day PBMC culture with coronavirus spike peptide pools or control peptides (ViraFEST assay). Negative selection recovered the CD4+ T cells once they had spent more than 8 days in culture. Cultured CD4+ T-cell DNA underwent Oncomine TCR Beta short-read sequencing. TCRdb processed the PCR reads anew with MiXCR; each CDR3 protein has one entry. The sample has about 30,000 distinct CDR3 sequences, 36% seen once. This specimen comes from a study of vaccination and CD4 T cells after COVID-19. Overall study: Stimulation of cells relied on overlapping spike peptides derived from SARS-CoV-2, HCoV-NL63, HCoV-OC43 and HCoV-229E. Study-wide points: Although the median of SARS-CoV-2-reactive clonotypes rose from 21 to 38, the change was not significant.

Germline CDR1 is SGHNT and CDR2 is YENEEA. V was pared by 5 bases and J by 1 base, with 6 bases of the junction left unmatched. CDR3 length: 15 amino acids. The clonotype originates from a human donor who had recovered from COVID-19. Sequencing was performed on CD4+ T cells from blood, cultured in vitro, taken about 7 months after SARS-CoV-2 vaccination. The chain combines TRBV11-3 with TRBJ2-7; 9 nucleotides match TRBD1. The CDR3 sequence is CASSPGQGRSYEQYF. CDR3 sequence (DNA): TGTGCCAGCAGCCCGGGACAGGGACGTTCCTACGAGCAGTACTTC.